This paragraph reports one T cell receptor beta chain. The source of the sample is a study of T cell changes during pregnancy in multiple sclerosis. Generated by immunoSEQ multiplex PCR, the TCRdb table keeps only in-frame clones and is missing some. The sample records 50,000 to 70,000 clones, about nine tenths being singletons. Germline V gives CDR1 MNHNS, CDR2 SASEGT. CDR3 size: 14 residues. The V and J ends lost 3 bases and 4 bases respectively, with 12 bases between them. Sequences were derived from peripheral blood, sampled in the third trimester of pregnancy. This receptor was obtained from a female donor in good health, enrolled as a control in a pregnancy study. This sequence joins TRBV6-1 and TRBJ2-5; no clear D gene. The CDR3 DNA reads as TGTGCCAGCAGTGACGGAATAGCCCGAGAGACCCAGTACTTC. Protein sequence: CASSDGIARETQYF.